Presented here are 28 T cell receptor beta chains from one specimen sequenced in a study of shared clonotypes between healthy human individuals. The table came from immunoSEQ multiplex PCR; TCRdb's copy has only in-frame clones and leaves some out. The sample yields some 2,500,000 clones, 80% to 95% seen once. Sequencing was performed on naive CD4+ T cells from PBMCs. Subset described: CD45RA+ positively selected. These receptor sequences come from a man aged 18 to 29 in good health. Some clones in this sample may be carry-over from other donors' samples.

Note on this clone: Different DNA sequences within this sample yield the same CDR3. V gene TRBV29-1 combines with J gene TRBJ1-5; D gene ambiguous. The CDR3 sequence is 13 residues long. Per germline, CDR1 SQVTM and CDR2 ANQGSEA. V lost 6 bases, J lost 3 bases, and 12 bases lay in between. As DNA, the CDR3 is TGCAGCGTAGCACAAGGATCCAATCAGCCCCAGCATTTT. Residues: CSVAQGSNQPQHF.

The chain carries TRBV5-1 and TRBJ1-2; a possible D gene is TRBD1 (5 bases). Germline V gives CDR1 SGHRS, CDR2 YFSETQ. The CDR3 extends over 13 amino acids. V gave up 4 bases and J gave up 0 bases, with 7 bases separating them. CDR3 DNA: TGCGCCAGCAGCGGGACCCCTAACTATGGCTACACCTTC. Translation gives CASSGTPNYGYTF.

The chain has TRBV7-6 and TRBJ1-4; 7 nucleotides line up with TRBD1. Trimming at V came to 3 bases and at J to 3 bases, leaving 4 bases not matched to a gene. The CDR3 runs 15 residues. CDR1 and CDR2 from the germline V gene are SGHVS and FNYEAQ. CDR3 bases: TGTGCCAGCAGCTTGGTCGACAGGGCTAATGAAAAACTGTTTTTT. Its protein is CASSLVDRANEKLFF.

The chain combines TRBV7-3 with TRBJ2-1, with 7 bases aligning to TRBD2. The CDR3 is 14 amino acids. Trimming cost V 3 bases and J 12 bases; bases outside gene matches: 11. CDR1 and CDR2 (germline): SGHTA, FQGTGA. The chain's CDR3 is CASSLSGVEYGQFF. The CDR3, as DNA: TGTGCCAGCAGCTTGAGCGGGGTGGAATATGGGCAGTTCTTC.

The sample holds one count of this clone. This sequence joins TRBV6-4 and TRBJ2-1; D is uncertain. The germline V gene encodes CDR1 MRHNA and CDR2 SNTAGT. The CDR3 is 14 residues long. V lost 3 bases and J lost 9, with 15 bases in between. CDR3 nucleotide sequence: TGTGCCAGCAGTGAGATCGCCGGGTTCGGTGAGCAGTTCTTC. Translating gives CASSEIAGFGEQFF.

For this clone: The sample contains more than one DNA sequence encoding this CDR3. Here the CDR3 reads CAIGAYEQYF. As DNA, the CDR3 is TGTGCCATCGGGGCCTACGAGCAGTACTTC. The gene calls are TRBV10-3 and TRBJ2-7; D unresolved. The CDR3 runs to 10 residues. Germline CDR1 ENHRY, CDR2 SYGVKD. The ends were cut back, 8 bases at V and 2 bases at J, with 4 bases in the middle.

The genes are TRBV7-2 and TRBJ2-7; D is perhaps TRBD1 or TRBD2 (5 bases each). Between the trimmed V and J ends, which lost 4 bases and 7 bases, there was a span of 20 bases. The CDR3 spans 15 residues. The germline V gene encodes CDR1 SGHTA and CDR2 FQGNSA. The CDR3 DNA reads TGTGCCAGCAGCTCGGAACCGGGACGGGAATTGGAGCAGTACTTC. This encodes CASSSEPGRELEQYF.

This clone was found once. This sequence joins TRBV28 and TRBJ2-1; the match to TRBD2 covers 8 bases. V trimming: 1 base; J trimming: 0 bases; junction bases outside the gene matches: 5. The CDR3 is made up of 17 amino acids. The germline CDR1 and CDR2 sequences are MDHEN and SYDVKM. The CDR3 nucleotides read TGTGCCAGCAGTTTATTGGGGAGCGGGAGCTCCTACAATGAGCAGTTCTTC. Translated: CASSLLGSGSSYNEQFF.

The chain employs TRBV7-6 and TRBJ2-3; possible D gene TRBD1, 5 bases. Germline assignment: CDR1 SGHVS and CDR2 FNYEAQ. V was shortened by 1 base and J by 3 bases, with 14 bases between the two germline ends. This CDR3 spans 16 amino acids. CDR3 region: CASSLDEEQGTDTQYF. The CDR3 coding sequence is TGTGCCAGCAGCTTAGATGAAGAGCAGGGAACAGATACGCAGTATTTT.

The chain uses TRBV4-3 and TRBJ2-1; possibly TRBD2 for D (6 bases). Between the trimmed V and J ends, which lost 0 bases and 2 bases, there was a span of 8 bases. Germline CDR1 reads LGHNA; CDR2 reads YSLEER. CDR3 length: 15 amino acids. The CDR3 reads CASSQELAAYNEQFF. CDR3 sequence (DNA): TGCGCCAGCAGCCAAGAACTAGCTGCCTACAATGAGCAGTTCTTC.

The DNA of the CDR3 is TGTGCCAGCAGCTCTGCTGGGAATAATGAAAAACTGTTTTTT. Protein sequence: CASSSAGNNEKLFF. J is TRBJ1-4 and V is TRBV7-9, with D unclear. In germline, CDR1 is SEHNR, CDR2 FQNEAQ (reference sequence). Trimming took 4 bases from V and 4 from J, leaving 10 bases between them. The CDR3 loop spans 14 amino acids.

The CDR3 DNA reads as TGTGCCAGCAGCTTAAGGGGTACGGGGACAGGCTACGAGCAGTACTTC. As protein: CASSLRGTGTGYEQYF. The genes are TRBV7-3 and TRBJ2-7; TRBD1 aligns across 8 bases. The CDR3 covers 16 residues. With 1 base clipped from V and 3 bases from J, the junction kept 8 bases outside the gene matches. Germline CDR1 is SGHTA and CDR2 is FQGTGA.

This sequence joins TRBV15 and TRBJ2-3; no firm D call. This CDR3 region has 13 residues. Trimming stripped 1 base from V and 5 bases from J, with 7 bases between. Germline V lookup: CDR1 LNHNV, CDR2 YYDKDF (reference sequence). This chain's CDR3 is CATSRVQEDTQYF. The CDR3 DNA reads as TGTGCCACCAGCAGAGTGCAGGAAGATACGCAGTATTTT.

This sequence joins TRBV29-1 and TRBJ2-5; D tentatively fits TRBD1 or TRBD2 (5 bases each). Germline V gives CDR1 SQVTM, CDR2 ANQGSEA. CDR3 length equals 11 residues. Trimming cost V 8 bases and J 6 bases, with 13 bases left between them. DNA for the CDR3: TGCAGCACACAAGAGGGGAAGACCCAGTACTTC. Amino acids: CSTQEGKTQYF.

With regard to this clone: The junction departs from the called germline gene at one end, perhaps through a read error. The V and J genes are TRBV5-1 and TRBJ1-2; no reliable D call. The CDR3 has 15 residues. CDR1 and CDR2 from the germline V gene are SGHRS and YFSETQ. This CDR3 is CASSFSSGRDYGYTF. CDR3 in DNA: TGCGCCAGCAGCTTTTCTAGCGGAAGAGACTACGGCTACACCTTC.

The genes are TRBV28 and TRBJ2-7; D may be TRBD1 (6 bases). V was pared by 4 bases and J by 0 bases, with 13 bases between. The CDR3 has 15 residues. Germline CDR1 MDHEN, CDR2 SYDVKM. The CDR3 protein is CASSYPGQGSYEQYF. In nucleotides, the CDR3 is TGTGCCAGCAGTTATCCGGGACAAGGCTCCTACGAGCAGTACTTC.

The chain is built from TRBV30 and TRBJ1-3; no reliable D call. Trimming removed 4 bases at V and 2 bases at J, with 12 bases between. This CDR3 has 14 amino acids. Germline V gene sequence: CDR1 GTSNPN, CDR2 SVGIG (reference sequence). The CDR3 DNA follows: TGTGCCTGGAAATGGGAGGGTGCTGGAAACACCATATATTTT. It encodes CAWKWEGAGNTIYF.

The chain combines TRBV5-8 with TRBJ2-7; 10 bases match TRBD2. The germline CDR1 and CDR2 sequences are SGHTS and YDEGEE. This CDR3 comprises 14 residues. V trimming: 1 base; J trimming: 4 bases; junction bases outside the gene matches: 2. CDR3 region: CASSLSLAGYEQYF. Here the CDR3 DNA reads TGTGCCAGCAGCTTGTCACTAGCGGGGTACGAGCAGTACTTC. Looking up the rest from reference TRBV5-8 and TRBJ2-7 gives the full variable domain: EAGVTQSPTHLIKTRGQQATLRCSPISGHTSVYWYQQALGLGLQFLLWYDEGEERNRGNFPPRFSGRQFPNYSSELNVNALELEDSALYLCASSLSLAGYEQYFGPGTRLTVT.

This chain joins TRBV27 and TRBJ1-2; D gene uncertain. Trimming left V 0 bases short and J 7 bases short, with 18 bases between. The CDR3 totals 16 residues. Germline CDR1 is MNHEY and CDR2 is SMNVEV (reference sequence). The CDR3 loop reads CASSLSASRVRFGYTF. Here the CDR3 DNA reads TGTGCCAGCAGTTTATCAGCTTCTCGAGTCCGATTTGGCTACACCTTC.

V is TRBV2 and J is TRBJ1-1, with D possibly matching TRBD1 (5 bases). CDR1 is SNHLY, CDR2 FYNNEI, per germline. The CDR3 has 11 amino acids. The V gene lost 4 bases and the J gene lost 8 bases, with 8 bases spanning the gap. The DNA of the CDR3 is TGTGCCAGCAGTGCCAGGGTCGAAGCTTTCTTT. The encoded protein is CASSARVEAFF.

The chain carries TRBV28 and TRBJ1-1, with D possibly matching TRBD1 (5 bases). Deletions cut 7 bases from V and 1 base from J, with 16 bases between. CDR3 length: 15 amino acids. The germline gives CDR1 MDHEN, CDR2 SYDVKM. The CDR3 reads CASTESERGNTEAFF. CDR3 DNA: TGTGCCAGCACCGAGAGTGAGAGGGGGAACACTGAAGCTTTCTTT.

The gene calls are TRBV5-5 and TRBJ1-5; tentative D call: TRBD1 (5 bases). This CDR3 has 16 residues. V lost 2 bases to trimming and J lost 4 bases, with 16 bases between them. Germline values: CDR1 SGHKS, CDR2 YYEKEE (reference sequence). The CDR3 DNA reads TGTGCCAGCAGCTTATCACGGCAGGGAGCGAATCAGCCCCAGCATTTT. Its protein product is CASSLSRQGANQPQHF. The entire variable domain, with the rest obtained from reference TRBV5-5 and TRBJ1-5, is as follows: DAGVTQSPTHLIKTRGQQVTLRCSPISGHKSVSWYQQVLGQGPQFIFQYYEKEERGRGNFPDRFSARQFPNYSSELNVNALLLGDSALYLCASSLSRQGANQPQHFGDGTRLSIL.

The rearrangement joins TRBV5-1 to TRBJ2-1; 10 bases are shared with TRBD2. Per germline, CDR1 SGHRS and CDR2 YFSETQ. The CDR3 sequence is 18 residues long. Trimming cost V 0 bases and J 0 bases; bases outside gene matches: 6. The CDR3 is CASSLASSGGSSYNEQFF. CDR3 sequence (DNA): TGCGCCAGCAGCTTGGCCTCTAGCGGGGGCAGCTCCTACAATGAGCAGTTCTTC. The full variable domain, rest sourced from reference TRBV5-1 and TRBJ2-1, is KAGVTQTPRYLIKTRGQQVTLSCSPISGHRSVSWYQQTPGQGLQFLFEYFSETQRNKGNFPGRFSGRQFSNSRSEMNVSTLELGDSALYLCASSLASSGGSSYNEQFFGPGTRLTVL.

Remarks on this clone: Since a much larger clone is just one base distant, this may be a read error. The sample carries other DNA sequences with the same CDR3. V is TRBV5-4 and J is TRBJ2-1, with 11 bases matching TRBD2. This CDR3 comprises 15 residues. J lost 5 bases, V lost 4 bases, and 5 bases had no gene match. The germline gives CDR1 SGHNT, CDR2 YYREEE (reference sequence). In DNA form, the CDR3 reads TGTGCCAGCAGCCTAGGGACTAGCGGAAACAATGAGCAGTTCTTC. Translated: CASSLGTSGNNEQFF.

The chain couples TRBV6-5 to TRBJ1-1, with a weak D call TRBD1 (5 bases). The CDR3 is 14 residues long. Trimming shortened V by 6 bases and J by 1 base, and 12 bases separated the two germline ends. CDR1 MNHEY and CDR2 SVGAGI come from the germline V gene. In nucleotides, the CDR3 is TGTGCCAGCAGGGGGTTTCAGGGGAACACTGAAGCTTTCTTT. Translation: CASRGFQGNTEAFF.

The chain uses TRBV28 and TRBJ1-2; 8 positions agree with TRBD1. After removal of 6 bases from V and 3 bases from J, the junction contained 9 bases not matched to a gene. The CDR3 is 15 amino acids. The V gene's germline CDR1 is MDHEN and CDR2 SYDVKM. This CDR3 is CASSRQGARYYGYTF. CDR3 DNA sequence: TGTGCCAGCAGCCGGCAGGGGGCGCGGTACTATGGCTACACCTTC.

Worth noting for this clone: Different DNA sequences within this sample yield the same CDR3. The CDR3 reads CASSLDGGSSYEQYF. In nucleotides, the CDR3 is TGCGCCAGCAGCTTGGACGGGGGCAGCTCCTACGAGCAGTACTTC. The V gene is TRBV5-1, the J gene TRBJ2-7; D is possibly TRBD1 or TRBD2 (6 bases each). Germline V gives CDR1 SGHRS, CDR2 YFSETQ. The V end was cut by 0 bases, the J end by 0 bases, with 10 bases between. CDR3 length: 15 residues.

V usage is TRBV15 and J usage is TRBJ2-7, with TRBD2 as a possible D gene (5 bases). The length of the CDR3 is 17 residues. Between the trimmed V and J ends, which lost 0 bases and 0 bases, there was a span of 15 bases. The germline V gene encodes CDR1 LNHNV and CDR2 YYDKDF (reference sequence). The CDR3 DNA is TGTGCCACCAGCAGAGATGTTGGAAGGAGGACCTCCTACGAGCAGTACTTC. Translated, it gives CATSRDVGRRTSYEQYF. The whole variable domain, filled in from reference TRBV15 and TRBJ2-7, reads DAMVIQNPRYQVTQFGKPVTLSCSQTLNHNVMYWYQQKSSQAPKLLFHYYDKDFNNEADTPDNFQSRRPNTSFCFLDIRSPGLGDTAMYLCATSRDVGRRTSYEQYFGPGTRLTVT.